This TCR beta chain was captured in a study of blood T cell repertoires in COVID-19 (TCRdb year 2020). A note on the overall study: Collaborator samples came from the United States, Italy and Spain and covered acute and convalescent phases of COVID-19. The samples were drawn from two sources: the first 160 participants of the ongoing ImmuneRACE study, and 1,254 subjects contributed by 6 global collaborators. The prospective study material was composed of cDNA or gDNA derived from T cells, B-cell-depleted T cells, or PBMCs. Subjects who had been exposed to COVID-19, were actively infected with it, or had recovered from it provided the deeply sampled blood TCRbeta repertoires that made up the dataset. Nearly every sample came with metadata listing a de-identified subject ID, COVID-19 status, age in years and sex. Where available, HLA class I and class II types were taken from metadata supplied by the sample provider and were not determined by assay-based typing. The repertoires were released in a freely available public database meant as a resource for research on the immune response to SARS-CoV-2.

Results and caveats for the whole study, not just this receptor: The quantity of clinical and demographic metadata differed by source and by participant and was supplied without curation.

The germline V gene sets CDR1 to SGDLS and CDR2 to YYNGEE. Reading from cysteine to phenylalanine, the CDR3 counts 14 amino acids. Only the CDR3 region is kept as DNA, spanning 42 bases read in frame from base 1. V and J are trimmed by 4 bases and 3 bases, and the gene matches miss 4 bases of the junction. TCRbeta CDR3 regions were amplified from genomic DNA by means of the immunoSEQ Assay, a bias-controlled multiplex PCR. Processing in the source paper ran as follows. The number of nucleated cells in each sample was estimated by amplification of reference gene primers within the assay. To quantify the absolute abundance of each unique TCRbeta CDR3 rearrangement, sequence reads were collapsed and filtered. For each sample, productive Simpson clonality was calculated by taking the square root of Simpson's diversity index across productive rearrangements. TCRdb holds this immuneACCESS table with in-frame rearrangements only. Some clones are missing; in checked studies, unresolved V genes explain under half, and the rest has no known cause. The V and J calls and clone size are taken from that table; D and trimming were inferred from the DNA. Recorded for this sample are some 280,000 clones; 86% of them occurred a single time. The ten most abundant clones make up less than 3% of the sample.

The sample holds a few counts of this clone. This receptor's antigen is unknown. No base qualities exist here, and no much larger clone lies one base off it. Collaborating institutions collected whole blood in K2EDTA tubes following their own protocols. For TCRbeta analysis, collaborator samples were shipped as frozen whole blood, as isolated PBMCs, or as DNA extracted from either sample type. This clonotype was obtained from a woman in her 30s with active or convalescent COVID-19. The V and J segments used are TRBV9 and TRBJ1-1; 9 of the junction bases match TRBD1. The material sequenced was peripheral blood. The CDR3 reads CASSPGQGHTEAFF. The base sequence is TGTGCCAGCAGCCCAGGACAGGGGCACACTGAAGCTTTCTTT.